This T cell receptor beta chain was retrieved from a study of response to subunit inactivated influenza vaccine. TCRdb re-called the RT-PCR reads through MiXCR, storing one row per CDR3 protein. The data hold about 480,000 distinct CDR3 sequences, with roughly 25% observed a single time. This clonotype has only a few counts. The antigen remains undetermined. The study's findings and limits: With each seasonal influenza vaccination, the authors suggested, few new T cells are recruited.

The length of the CDR3 is 15 residues. The V gene's germline CDR1 is MNHEY and CDR2 SVGAGI. The ends were cut back, 2 bases at V and 3 bases at J, with 10 bases in the middle. The TCR comes from a man in his fifties or sixties who received an inactivated influenza vaccine. Source: CD4+ T cells sorted from PBMCs, taken about 5 days after vaccination. This sequence joins TRBV6-5 and TRBJ1-4, with D perhaps matching TRBD1 (5 bases). The CDR3 is CASSYGDSSNEKLFF. The CDR3 region has the DNA TGTGCCAGCAGTTACGGCGACAGCTCTAATGAAAAACTGTTTTTT.